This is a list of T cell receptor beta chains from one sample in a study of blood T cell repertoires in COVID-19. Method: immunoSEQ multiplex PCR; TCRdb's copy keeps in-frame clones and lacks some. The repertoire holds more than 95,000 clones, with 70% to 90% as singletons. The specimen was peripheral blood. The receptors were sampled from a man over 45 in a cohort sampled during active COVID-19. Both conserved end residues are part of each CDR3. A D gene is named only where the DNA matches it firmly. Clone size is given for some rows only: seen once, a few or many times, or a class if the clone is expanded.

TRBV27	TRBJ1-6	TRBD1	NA	CASSLGDRANSPLHF	TGTGCCAGCAGTTTAGGGGACAGAGCTAATTCACCCCTCCACTTT
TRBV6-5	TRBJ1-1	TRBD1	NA	CASSKDRGGNTEAFF	TGTGCCAGCAGTAAGGACAGGGGCGGGAACACTGAAGCTTTCTTT
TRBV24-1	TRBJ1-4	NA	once	CATSASQGISEKLFF	TGTGCCACCAGTGCTTCTCAGGGGATCAGTGAAAAACTGTTTTTT
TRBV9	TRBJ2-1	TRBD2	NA	CASSVTSGAINEQFF	TGTGCCAGCAGCGTGACTAGCGGGGCTATCAATGAGCAGTTCTTC
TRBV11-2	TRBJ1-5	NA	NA	CASSLARGQPQHF	TGTGCCAGCAGCTTAGCTCGCGGTCAGCCCCAGCATTTT
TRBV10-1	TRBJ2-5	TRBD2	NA	CASSEGTSGGRLYF	TGCGCCAGCAGTGAGGGTACTAGCGGGGGGCGTCTGTACTTC
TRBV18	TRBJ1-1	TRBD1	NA	CASSRLQGGTEAFF	TGTGCCAGCTCCCGGCTCCAGGGGGGCACTGAAGCTTTCTTT
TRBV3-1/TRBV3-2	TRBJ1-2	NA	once	CATAASGGYTF	TGTGCCACCGCTGCGTCGGGGGGCTACACCTTC
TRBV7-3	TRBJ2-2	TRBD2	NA	CASSLITLAGGQNTGELFF	TGTGCCAGCAGCTTAATAACTCTAGCGGGGGGCCAGAACACCGGGGAGCTGTTTTTT
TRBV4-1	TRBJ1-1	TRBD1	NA	CASSQEGDRADSTQEAFF	TGCGCCAGCAGCCAAGAGGGCGACAGGGCCGACTCAACTCAGGAAGCTTTCTTT
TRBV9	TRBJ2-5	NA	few	CASSAAGGVETQYF	TGTGCCAGCAGCGCCGCCGGCGGGGTTGAGACCCAGTACTTC
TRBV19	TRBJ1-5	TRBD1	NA	CASRPERSGGFQPQHF	TGTGCCAGTAGGCCAGAACGATCAGGGGGGTTTCAGCCCCAGCATTTT
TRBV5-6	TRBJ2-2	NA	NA	CASSPGYRTGELFF	TGTGCCAGCAGCCCAGGGTATAGGACCGGGGAGCTGTTTTTT
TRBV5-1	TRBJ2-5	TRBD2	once	CASSETSGVGTQYF	TGCGCCAGCAGCGAGACTAGCGGGGTAGGGACCCAGTACTTC
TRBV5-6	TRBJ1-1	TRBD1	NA	CASSLRTGEAFF	TGTGCCAGCAGCCTTCGGACAGGCGAAGCTTTCTTT
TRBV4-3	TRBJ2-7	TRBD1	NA	CASSRGDRAYEQYF	TGCGCCAGCAGCCGCGGGGACAGGGCCTACGAGCAGTACTTC
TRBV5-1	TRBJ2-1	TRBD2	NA	CASSFKRGGAEQFF	TGCGCCAGCAGCTTCAAGCGGGGGGGCGCTGAGCAGTTCTTC
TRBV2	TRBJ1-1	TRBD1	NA	CASSMGQLTEAFF	TGTGCCAGCAGTATGGGACAGCTCACTGAAGCTTTCTTT
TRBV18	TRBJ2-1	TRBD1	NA	CASSQGTGDRQFF	TGTGCCAGCTCACAAGGGACAGGGGATCGGCAGTTCTTC
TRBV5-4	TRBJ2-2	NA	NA	CASSFPAGAGELFF	TGTGCCAGCAGCTTTCCCGCCGGGGCCGGGGAGCTGTTTTTT
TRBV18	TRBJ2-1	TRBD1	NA	CASSPTGVSYNEQFF	TGTGCCAGCTCACCTACAGGGGTCTCCTACAATGAGCAGTTCTTC
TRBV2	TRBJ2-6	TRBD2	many	CASSPGGTGANVLTF	TGTGCCAGCAGTCCGGGGGGAACTGGGGCCAACGTCCTGACTTTC
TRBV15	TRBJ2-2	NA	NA	CATSRDRSGLRTGELFF	TGTGCCACCAGCAGAGATAGGAGTGGGTTGCGCACCGGGGAGCTGTTTTTT
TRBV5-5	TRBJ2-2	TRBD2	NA	CASSLRLRTSGASNTGELFF	TGTGCCAGCAGTTTGCGGTTGCGGACTAGCGGGGCCTCGAACACCGGGGAGCTGTTTTTT
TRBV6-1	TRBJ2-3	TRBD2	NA	CASSAQAGLAPDTQYF	TGTGCCAGCAGTGCCCAGGCGGGACTAGCCCCAGATACGCAGTATTTT
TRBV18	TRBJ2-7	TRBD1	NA	CASSPNRGTVYEQYF	TGTGCCAGCTCACCAAACAGGGGTACAGTCTACGAGCAGTACTTC
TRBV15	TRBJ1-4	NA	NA	CATSRDQGEKLFF	TGTGCCACCAGCAGAGATCAGGGTGAAAAACTGTTTTTT
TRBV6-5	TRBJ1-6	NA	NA	CASSYSGPTGGSPLHF	TGTGCCAGCAGTTACTCCGGGCCGACAGGTGGTTCACCCCTCCACTTT
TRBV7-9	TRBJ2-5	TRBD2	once	CASAGGPQETQYF	TGTGCCAGCGCGGGGGGCCCCCAAGAGACCCAGTACTTC
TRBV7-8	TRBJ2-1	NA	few	CASSMTRNNEQFF	TGTGCCAGCAGCATGACTCGGAACAATGAGCAGTTCTTC